This T cell receptor beta chain is drawn from a study of OX40 agonist ivuxolimab in advanced cancers. On the study more broadly: Patients received ivuxolimab, an agonistic anti-OX40 (CD134) antibody.

The germline V gene encodes CDR1 SGHAT and CDR2 FQNNGV. This CDR3 contains 12 residues. V lost 3 bases, J lost 1 base, and 4 bases lay in between. Findings of the study overall: Both blood CD4+ and CD8+ T cells showed clonal growth by week 6 at 0.1 to 3.0 mg/kg. Low normalized T-cell clonal expansion also characterized some of the nonresponders.

The table came from immunoSEQ multiplex PCR; TCRdb's copy has only in-frame clones and leaves some out. The sample consists of about 12,000 clones, roughly 80% of them appearing once. Concerning this clone itself: Its antigen is unidentified.

This sequence joins TRBV11-2 and TRBJ2-7; D not resolved. This sequence originates from an adult with an advanced solid tumor such as melanoma, head and neck, liver or kidney cancer. The sequences come from CD4+ or CD8+ T cells sorted from blood, collected in a trial of the OX40 agonist ivuxolimab. CDR3 DNA: TGTGCCAGCAGCTTGGGTTCCTACGAGCAGTACTTC. It specifies CASSLGSYEQYF.